A selection of T cell receptor beta chains follows, all from one sample in a study of response to subunit inactivated influenza vaccine. TCRdb re-analysed the RT-PCR reads in MiXCR, keeping a single row per CDR3 protein. The repertoire consists of hundreds of thousands of distinct CDR3 sequences, with approximately 10% occurring once and the leading ten covering about an eighth. Sequencing was performed on PBMCs from blood, taken 40 to 50 days after vaccination. The origin of the receptors is a man aged 50-59 years who received an inactivated influenza vaccine. Each CDR3 is given with its conserved first and last residue.

v_call	j_call	cdr3_aa
TRBV20-1	TRBJ2-3	CSARDRSRSTDTQYF
TRBV25-1	TRBJ2-7	CASSEGSVARGEQYF
TRBV6-1	TRBJ2-5	CASSDHDAETQYF
TRBV7-9	TRBJ2-1	CASSPGRSSYNEQFF
TRBV5-1	TRBJ2-1	CASSVDPLSQFF
TRBV29-1	TRBJ2-5	CSVAGIQETQYF
TRBV7-2	TRBJ2-3	CASSLGLAAGTQYF
TRBV6-2/TRBV6-3	TRBJ1-2	CASSYSGRKTNYGYTF
TRBV10-3	TRBJ2-1	CAISGAGVEQFF
TRBV20-1	TRBJ1-1	CSAGGGDTEAFF
TRBV3-1	TRBJ2-1	CASSLVGGTSWGRVQFF
TRBV27	TRBJ1-2	CASSLDPQSRYGYTF
TRBV28	TRBJ2-1	CASSLQGAGNEQFF
TRBV29-1	TRBJ2-7	CSVEDRTSSYEQYF
TRBV30	TRBJ2-1	CAWRRGPISSYNEQFF
TRBV27	TRBJ2-1	CASSSLPTGGPYNEQFF
TRBV29-1	TRBJ2-3	CSFMDGGMADTQYF
TRBV7-8	TRBJ2-1	CASSLIGTSVHNEQFF
TRBV20-1	TRBJ1-1	CSARVGTKNTEAFF
TRBV7-2	TRBJ1-2	CASSLVRRGYTF